This is a list of T cell receptor beta chains from one sample in a study of patients and donors after allogeneic stem cell transplantation. MiXCR, applied by TCRdb to the RT-PCR reads, yields one record per CDR3 protein. The table has about 410,000 distinct CDR3 sequences, 16% seen once. The sample taken for sequencing was blood, either unsorted or a sorted T cell fraction (not recorded which). These receptor sequences come from a human donor who was either an allogeneic HSCT recipient or a stem cell or donor lymphocyte infusion donor (not recorded which). It is not recorded whose cells these are; they may come from a transplant donor. CDR3s include the opening cysteine and the closing phenylalanine or tryptophan. A D gene is named only where the DNA matches it firmly. Clone size is not always given. Where it is, it says once, few, many or a class for expanded clones.

d_call	v_call	clone_size	j_call	cdr3_aa
TRBD1	TRBV4-1	-	TRBJ1-2	CASSQAGTVVYGYTF
-	TRBV12-3/TRBV12-4	few	TRBJ1-4	CASSAGQANEKLFF
-	TRBV4-1	-	TRBJ2-7	CASSQSDGTYEQYF
TRBD1	TRBV12-3/TRBV12-4	few	TRBJ1-5	CASTPTGADQPQHF
TRBD1	TRBV7-3	few	TRBJ2-1	CASSEQGVEQFF
-	TRBV7-3	-	TRBJ1-1	CASSSGRQSEAFF
-	TRBV2	few	TRBJ1-1	CASSERTITEAFF
-	TRBV6-2/TRBV6-3	few	TRBJ2-5	CASSYWYRNFQETQYF
TRBD1	TRBV15	-	TRBJ2-4	CATSRVRDRTAKNIQYF
TRBD1	TRBV12-3/TRBV12-4	few	TRBJ1-2	CASSLLTGVNYGYTF
-	TRBV20-1	few	TRBJ2-5	CSAGPGGPETQYF
TRBD1	TRBV28	-	TRBJ2-7	CASVGQGALYEQYF
TRBD1	TRBV6-2/TRBV6-3	-	TRBJ2-5	CASMKAQGRETQYF
-	TRBV2	few	TRBJ2-1	CASRGDLYNEQFF
TRBD1	TRBV12-3/TRBV12-4	many	TRBJ2-2	CASSDRGFVGELFF
TRBD2	TRBV5-1	-	TRBJ2-3	CASRPSGRVTDTQYF
-	TRBV4-1	few	TRBJ1-3	CASSQDTQLISGNTIYF
-	TRBV2	few	TRBJ2-5	CASSGGLAGRTQYF
TRBD1	TRBV7-9	-	TRBJ1-5	CASSYTGGDQPQHF
TRBD1	TRBV6-1	-	TRBJ2-7	CASSSGTGGWEQYF
TRBD2	TRBV15	few	TRBJ2-3	CATSYELAGATDTQYF
TRBD2	TRBV3-1	many	TRBJ2-1	CASSQDSGTSFNEQFF
-	TRBV12-3/TRBV12-4	-	TRBJ1-1	CASSFGGMNTEAFF